These 18 T cell receptor beta chains came from one sample sequenced in a study of blood T cell repertoires in COVID-19. Sequenced by immunoSEQ multiplex PCR; TCRdb stores in-frame clones only, minus some. This sample has approximately 79,000 clones, with 84% found just once. Sequenced input: peripheral blood. These receptors were obtained from a woman between 50 and 59 years old with acute or convalescent COVID-19.

As regards this clone: The junction departs from germline at one end; a sequencing error may be responsible. V usage is TRBV6-6 and J usage is TRBJ1-1, with D perhaps TRBD1 (5 bases). The CDR3 has 13 amino acids. CDR1 is MNHNY and CDR2 is SVGAGI in the germline V gene (reference sequence). CDR3: CASSYLGLQEAFF. The CDR3 nucleotides are TGTGCCAGCAGCTACTTGGGGCTCCAAGAAGCTTTCTTT.

This chain connects TRBV18 to TRBJ1-1; 7 bases are a match to TRBD1. Germline V gives CDR1 KGHSH, CDR2 LQKENI. The CDR3 contains 16 residues. The J segment lost 0 bases and the V segment lost 3 bases, leaving 7 bases of the junction unmatched. CDR3 loop: CASSPKTGQMNTEAFF. The CDR3 coding sequence is TGTGCCAGCTCACCCAAGACAGGGCAAATGAACACTGAAGCTTTCTTT.

This clone came up once. This chain joins TRBV20-1 and TRBJ2-5; 7 nucleotides align to TRBD1. Germline CDR1 and CDR2: DFQATT and SNEGSKA (reference sequence). The CDR3 is 13 amino acids. V gave up 3 bases and J gave up 5 bases; unmatched junction bases: 6. Here the CDR3 reads CSASAGGWETQYF. The DNA for the CDR3 is TGCAGTGCTAGTGCAGGGGGATGGGAGACCCAGTACTTC.

This chain's CDR3 is CAGTWETGELFF. CDR3 in DNA: TGTGCCGGGACTTGGGAAACCGGGGAGCTGTTTTTT. V usage is TRBV5-8 and J usage is TRBJ2-2; perhaps TRBD2 as D (6 bases). V lost 10 bases, J lost 5 bases, and 12 bases lay in between. CDR1 and CDR2 from the germline V gene are SGHTS and YDEGEE. The CDR3 is 12 residues long.

The chain couples TRBV6-5 to TRBJ1-4, with D perhaps TRBD1 (5 bases). The CDR3 sequence is 13 residues long. Germline V lookup: CDR1 MNHEY, CDR2 SVGAGI. Trimming pared 5 bases from V and 8 bases from J, leaving 12 bases between. The CDR3 is CASSLRQLEKLFF. CDR3 in DNA: TGTGCCAGCAGTCTACGACAGCTCGAAAAACTGTTTTTT.

The CDR3, as DNA: TGTGCCAGCAGCCAAGTCCGAGGGATCAACACCGGGGAGCTGTTTTTT. This codes for CASSQVRGINTGELFF. The V call is TRBV3-1 (or the pseudogene TRBV3-2), the J call TRBJ2-2; possibly TRBD2 for D (5 bases). The CDR3 sequence is 16 residues long. Germline CDR1 and CDR2: LGHDT and YNNKEL (reference sequence). V shed 1 base and J shed 2 bases, with 11 bases lying between them.

The genes are TRBV12-3 or TRBV12-4 and TRBJ1-1; D uncertain. V lost 2 bases and J lost 4, with 8 bases in between. The CDR3 contains 13 residues. Here the CDR3 DNA reads TGTGCCAGCAGTTTAAGGGAGGCCACTGAAGCTTTCTTT. As protein: CASSLREATEAFF.

The chain links TRBV7-8 to TRBJ2-3; D is unresolved. The CDR3 consists of 12 residues. Per germline, CDR1 SGHVS and CDR2 FQNEAQ. V was cut by 3 bases and J by 5 bases, with 6 bases left in between. CDR3 amino acids: CASSFAGDTQYF. The CDR3 DNA is TGTGCCAGCAGCTTTGCAGGAGATACGCAGTATTTT.

CDR3 protein: CATLPQRLNSPLHF. Written as DNA, the CDR3 is TGTGCCACCCTCCCTCAGCGGTTAAATTCACCCCTCCACTTT. The genes are TRBV28 and TRBJ1-6; D ambiguous. Germline CDR1 MDHEN, CDR2 SYDVKM. This CDR3 is 14 amino acids long. V was cut by 10 bases and J by 7 bases, with 17 bases left in between. Full variable domain (missing parts from reference TRBV28 and TRBJ1-6): DVKVTQSSRYLVKRTGEKVFLECVQDMDHENMFWYRQDPGLGLRLIYFSYDVKMKEKGDIPEGYSVSREKKERFSLILESASTNQTSMYLCATLPQRLNSPLHFGNGTRLTVT.

V gene TRBV29-1 combines with J gene TRBJ2-7; D may be TRBD1 (8 bases). Trimming left V 3 bases short and J 3 bases short, with 18 bases between. The CDR3 spans 15 residues. The germline V gene encodes CDR1 SQVTM and CDR2 ANQGSEA. The CDR3 DNA reads as TGCAGCGTTGAGGGTGCGACAGGGGAGGGCTACGAGCAGTACTTC. Its protein is CSVEGATGEGYEQYF.

The chain combines TRBV7-9 with TRBJ1-2; D is undetermined. CDR1 is SEHNR, CDR2 FQNEAQ, per germline (reference sequence). The V end was cut by 3 bases, the J end by 2 bases, with 7 bases between. CDR3 length: 13 amino acids. Here the CDR3 DNA reads TGTGCCAGCAGCTTGAGTCTGAACTATGGCTACACCTTC. This gives the protein CASSLSLNYGYTF.

CDR3 loop: CASSPGQGPQHF. The CDR3 DNA is TGTGCCAGCAGTCCAGGGCAAGGGCCCCAGCATTTT. The rearrangement joins TRBV25-1 to TRBJ1-5, with D possibly TRBD1 on 5 matching bases. V lost 5 bases to trimming and J lost 9 bases, with 11 bases between them. CDR3 size: 12 residues. CDR1 is MGHDK and CDR2 is SYGVNS in the germline V gene.

V and J are TRBV7-6 and TRBJ2-5; 13 bases agree with TRBD2. CDR3 size: 15 residues. Looked up from germline, CDR1 is SGHVS and CDR2 is FNYEAQ. Trimming at V came to 5 bases and at J to 4 bases, leaving 4 bases not matched to a gene. The CDR3 region has the DNA TGTGCCAGCAGCGCACTAGCGGGGGGGATAGAGACCCAGTACTTC. Translation: CASSALAGGIETQYF.

The rearrangement joins TRBV27 to TRBJ2-2; D remains unclear. The CDR3 consists of 14 residues. Germline loops: CDR1 MNHEY, CDR2 SMNVEV (reference sequence). V was cut by 7 bases and J by 5 bases, with 14 bases left in between. The CDR3 nucleotides read TGTGCCAGCACCTCCGCACTGAGGACCGGGGAGCTGTTTTTT. This codes for CASTSALRTGELFF.

J is TRBJ1-1 and V is TRBV27; perhaps TRBD1 as D (6 bases). The CDR3 sequence is 13 residues long. Looked up from germline, CDR1 is MNHEY and CDR2 is SMNVEV (reference sequence). Deletions cut 0 bases from V and 7 bases from J, with 9 bases between. CDR3 loop: CASSLSQGIEAFF. CDR3 nucleotide sequence: TGTGCCAGCAGTTTATCACAGGGTATTGAAGCTTTCTTT.

This chain links TRBV19 with TRBJ2-7; 9 bases are shared with TRBD1. This CDR3 spans 14 amino acids. With V trimmed by 6 bases and J by 2 bases, 5 bases remained unmatched. Germline V CDR1 and CDR2: LNHDA, SQIVND (reference sequence). CDR3 nucleotide sequence: TGTGCCAGTAGGAGGGACAGGGTAGCCTACGAGCAGTACTTC. Translation gives CASRRDRVAYEQYF.

The chain uses TRBV7-9 and TRBJ1-5; the D gene is possibly TRBD1 (6 bases). This CDR3 is built from 14 residues. CDR1 is SEHNR and CDR2 is FQNEAQ in the germline V gene (reference sequence). V was trimmed by 5 bases and J by 5 bases, leaving 13 bases between them. The CDR3 nucleotides read TGTGCCAGCAGCCGACGGGACACCGATCAGCCCCAGCATTTT. It is translated as CASSRRDTDQPQHF.

The CDR3 is CASSREDRGGNEKLFF. CDR3 coding DNA: TGTGCCAGCAGCCGGGAAGACAGGGGCGGTAATGAAAAACTGTTTTTT. This rearrangement joins TRBV3-1 (or the pseudogene TRBV3-2) to TRBJ1-4; 8 bases are a match to TRBD1. Trimming removed 4 bases from V and 4 bases from J; junction bases left unmatched: 8. CDR3 size: 16 residues. Germline CDR1 LGHDT, CDR2 YNNKEL (reference sequence).